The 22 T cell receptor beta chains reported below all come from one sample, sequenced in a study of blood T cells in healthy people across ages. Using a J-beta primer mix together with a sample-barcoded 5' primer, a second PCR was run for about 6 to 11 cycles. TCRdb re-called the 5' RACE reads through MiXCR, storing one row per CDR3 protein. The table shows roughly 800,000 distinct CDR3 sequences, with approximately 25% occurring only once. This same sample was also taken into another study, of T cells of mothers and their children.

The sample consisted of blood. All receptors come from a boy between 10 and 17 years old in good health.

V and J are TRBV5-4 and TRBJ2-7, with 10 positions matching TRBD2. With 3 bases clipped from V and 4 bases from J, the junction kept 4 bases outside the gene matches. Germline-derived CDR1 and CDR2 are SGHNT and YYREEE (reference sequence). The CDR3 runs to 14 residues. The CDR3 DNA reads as TGTGCCAGCAGCTCCGCTAGCGGGAGATACGAGCAGTACTTC. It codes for CASSSASGRYEQYF.

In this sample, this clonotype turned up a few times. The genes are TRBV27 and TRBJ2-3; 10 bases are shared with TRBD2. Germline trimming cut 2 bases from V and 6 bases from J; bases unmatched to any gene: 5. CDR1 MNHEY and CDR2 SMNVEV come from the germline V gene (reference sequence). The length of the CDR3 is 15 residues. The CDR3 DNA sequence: TGTGCCAGCAGTTTACGCTCGACTAGCGGGGATACGCAGTATTTT. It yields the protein CASSLRSTSGDTQYF.

The CDR3 DNA reads TGCAGCGTGAACTATCCCTCCTACAATGAGCAGTTCTTC. Translation: CSVNYPSYNEQFF. This chain links TRBV29-1 with TRBJ2-1; D not resolved. V lost 6 bases, J lost 0 bases, and 9 bases lay in between. CDR1 SQVTM and CDR2 ANQGSEA come from the germline V gene. The CDR3 length is 13 residues.

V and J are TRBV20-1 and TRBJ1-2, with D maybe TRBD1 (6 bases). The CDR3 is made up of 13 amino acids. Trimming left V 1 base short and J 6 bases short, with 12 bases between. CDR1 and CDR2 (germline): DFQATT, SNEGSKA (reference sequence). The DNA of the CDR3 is TGCAGTGCTAGAGTCTCTCACAGGGATGGCTACACCTTC. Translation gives CSARVSHRDGYTF.

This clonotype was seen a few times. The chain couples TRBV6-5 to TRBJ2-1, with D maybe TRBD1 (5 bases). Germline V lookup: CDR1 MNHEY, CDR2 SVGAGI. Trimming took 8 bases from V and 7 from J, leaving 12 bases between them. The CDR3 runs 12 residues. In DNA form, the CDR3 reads TGTGCCAGCCAAAGGGGTGAGAATGAGCAGTTCTTC. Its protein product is CASQRGENEQFF.

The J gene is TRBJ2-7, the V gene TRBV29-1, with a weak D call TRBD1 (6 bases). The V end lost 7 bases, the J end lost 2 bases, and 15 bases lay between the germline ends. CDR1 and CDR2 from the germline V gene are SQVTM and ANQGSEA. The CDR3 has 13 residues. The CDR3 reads CSALGGEPYEQYF. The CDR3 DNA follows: TGCAGCGCCCTAGGGGGAGAGCCCTACGAGCAGTACTTC.

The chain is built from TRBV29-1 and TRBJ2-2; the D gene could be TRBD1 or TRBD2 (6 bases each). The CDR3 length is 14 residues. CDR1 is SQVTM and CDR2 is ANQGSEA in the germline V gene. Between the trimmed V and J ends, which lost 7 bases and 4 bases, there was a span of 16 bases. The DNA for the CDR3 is TGCAGCGCCGGGGGCAGGTTGGGCACCGGGGAGCTGTTTTTT. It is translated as CSAGGRLGTGELFF.

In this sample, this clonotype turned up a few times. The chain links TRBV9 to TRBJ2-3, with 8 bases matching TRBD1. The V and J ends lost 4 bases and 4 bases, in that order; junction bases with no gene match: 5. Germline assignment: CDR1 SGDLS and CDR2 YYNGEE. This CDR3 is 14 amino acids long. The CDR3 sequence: CASSSRTGSDTQYF. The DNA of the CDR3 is TGTGCCAGCAGCTCACGGACAGGGTCAGATACGCAGTATTTT.

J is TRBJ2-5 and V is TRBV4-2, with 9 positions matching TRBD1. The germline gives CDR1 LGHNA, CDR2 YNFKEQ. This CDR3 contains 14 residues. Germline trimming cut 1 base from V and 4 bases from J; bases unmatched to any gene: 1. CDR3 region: CASSQVGQGETQYF. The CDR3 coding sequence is TGTGCCAGCAGCCAAGTGGGACAGGGAGAGACCCAGTACTTC.

The CDR3 DNA sequence: TGTGCCAGCAGCTTTACCGGGACAGGTGGAGAGACCCAGTACTTC. This codes for CASSFTGTGGETQYF. V and J are TRBV7-3 and TRBJ2-5; TRBD1 matches 8 bases. The trim removed 3 bases at V and 4 bases at J, leaving 7 bases unmatched. Germline values: CDR1 SGHTA, CDR2 FQGTGA. This CDR3 region has 15 residues.

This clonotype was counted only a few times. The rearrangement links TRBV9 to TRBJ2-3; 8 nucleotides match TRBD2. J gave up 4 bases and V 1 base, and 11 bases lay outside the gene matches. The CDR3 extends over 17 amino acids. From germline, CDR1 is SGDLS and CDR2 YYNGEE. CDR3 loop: CASSVHAKAGAADTQYF. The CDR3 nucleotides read TGTGCCAGCAGCGTACATGCGAAAGCGGGGGCGGCAGATACGCAGTATTTT.

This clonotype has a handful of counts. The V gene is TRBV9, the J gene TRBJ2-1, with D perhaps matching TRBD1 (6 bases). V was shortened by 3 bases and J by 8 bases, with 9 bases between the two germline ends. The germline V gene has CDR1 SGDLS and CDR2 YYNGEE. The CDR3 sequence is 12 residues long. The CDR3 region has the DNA TGTGCCAGCAGCGGTCCAGGGGATGAGCAGTTCTTC. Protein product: CASSGPGDEQFF.

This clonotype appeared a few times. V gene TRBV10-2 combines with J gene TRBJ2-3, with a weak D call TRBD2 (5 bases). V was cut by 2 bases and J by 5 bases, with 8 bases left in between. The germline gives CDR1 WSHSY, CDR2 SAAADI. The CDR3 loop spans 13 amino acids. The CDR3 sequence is CASSEGGLDTQYF. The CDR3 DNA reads TGCGCCAGCAGTGAGGGCGGACTAGATACGCAGTATTTT.

The CDR3 coding sequence is TGCAGCGTTGAGGAGCTCCGCAGTGAGCAGTTCTTC. This gives the protein CSVEELRSEQFF. The V gene is TRBV29-1, the J gene TRBJ2-1, with D unclear. The CDR3 sequence is 12 residues long. The germline CDR1 and CDR2 sequences are SQVTM and ANQGSEA. V gave up 3 bases and J gave up 9 bases, with 12 bases separating them.

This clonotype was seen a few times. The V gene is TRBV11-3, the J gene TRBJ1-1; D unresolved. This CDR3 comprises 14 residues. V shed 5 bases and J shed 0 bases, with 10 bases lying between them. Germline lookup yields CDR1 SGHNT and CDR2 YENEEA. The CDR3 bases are TGTGCCAGCAGCCGAACGGGTTTGAACACTGAAGCTTTCTTT. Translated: CASSRTGLNTEAFF. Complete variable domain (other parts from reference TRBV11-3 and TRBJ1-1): EAGVVQSPRYKIIEKKQPVAFWCNPISGHNTLYWYLQNLGQGPELLIRYENEEAVDDSQLPKDRFSAERLKGVDSTLKIQPAELGDSAVYLCASSRTGLNTEAFFGQGTRLTVV.

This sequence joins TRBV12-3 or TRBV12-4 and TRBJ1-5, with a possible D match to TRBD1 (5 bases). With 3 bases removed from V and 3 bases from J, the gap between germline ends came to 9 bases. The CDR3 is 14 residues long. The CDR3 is CASSLVGVNQPQHF. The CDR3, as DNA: TGTGCCAGCAGTTTGGTAGGGGTCAATCAGCCCCAGCATTTT.

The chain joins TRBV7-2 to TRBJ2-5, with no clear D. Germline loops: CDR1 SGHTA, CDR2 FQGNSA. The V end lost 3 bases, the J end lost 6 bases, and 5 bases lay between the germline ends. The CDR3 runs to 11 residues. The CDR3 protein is CASSFLKTQYF. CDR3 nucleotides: TGTGCCAGCAGCTTTTTAAAGACCCAGTACTTC.

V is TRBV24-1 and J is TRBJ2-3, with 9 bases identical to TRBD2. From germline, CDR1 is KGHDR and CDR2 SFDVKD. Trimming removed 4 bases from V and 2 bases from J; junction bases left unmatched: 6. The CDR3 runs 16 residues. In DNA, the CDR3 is TGTGCCACCAGTGACCGACTAGCGGATTACACAGATACGCAGTATTTT. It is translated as CATSDRLADYTDTQYF.

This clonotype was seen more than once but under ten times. Written as DNA, the CDR3 is TGCAGTGCCCTACCTCCGGGTAATCAGCCCCAGCATTTT. Translation: CSALPPGNQPQHF. The gene calls are TRBV20-1 and TRBJ1-5; D remains ambiguous. Germline V gene lookup returns CDR1 DFQATT and CDR2 SNEGSKA (reference sequence). The CDR3 has 13 residues. V lost 6 bases and J lost 4, with 13 bases in between.

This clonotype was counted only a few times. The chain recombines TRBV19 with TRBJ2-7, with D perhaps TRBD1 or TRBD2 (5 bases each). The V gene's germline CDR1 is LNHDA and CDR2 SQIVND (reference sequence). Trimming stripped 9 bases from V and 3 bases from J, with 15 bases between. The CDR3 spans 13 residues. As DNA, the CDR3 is TGTGCCAGCGCCGGGACCGGAGTCTACGAGCAGTACTTC. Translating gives CASAGTGVYEQYF.

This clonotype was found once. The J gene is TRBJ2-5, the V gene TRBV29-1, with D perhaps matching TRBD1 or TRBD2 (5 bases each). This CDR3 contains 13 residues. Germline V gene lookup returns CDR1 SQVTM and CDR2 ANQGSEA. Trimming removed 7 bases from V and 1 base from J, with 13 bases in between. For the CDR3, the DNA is TGCAGCGCCAGAAAGGGGACCCAAGAGACCCAGTACTTC. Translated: CSARKGTQETQYF.

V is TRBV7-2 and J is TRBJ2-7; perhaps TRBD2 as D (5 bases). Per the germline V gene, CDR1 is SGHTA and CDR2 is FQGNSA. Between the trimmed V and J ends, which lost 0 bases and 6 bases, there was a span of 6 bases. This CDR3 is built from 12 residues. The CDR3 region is CASSLARVEQYF. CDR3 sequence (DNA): TGTGCCAGCAGCTTAGCGCGGGTCGAGCAGTACTTC. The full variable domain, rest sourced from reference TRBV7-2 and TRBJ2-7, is GAGVSQSPSNKVTEKGKDVELRCDPISGHTALYWYRQSLGQGLEFLIYFQGNSAPDKSGLPSDRFSAERTGGSVSTLTIQRTQQEDSAVYLCASSLARVEQYFGPGTRLTVT.